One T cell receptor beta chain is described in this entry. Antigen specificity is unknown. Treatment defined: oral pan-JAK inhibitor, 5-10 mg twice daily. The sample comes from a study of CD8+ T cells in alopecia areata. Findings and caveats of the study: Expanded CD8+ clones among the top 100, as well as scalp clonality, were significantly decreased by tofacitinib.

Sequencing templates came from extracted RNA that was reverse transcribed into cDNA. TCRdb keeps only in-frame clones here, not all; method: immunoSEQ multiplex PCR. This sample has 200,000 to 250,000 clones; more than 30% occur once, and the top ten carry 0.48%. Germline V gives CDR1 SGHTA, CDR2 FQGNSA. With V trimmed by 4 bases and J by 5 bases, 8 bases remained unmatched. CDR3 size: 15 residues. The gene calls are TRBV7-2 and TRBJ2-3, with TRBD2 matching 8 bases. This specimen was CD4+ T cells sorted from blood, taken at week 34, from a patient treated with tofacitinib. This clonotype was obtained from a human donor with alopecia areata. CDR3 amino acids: CASSSGHLAGDTQYF. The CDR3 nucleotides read TGTGCCAGCAGCTCAGGTCATCTAGCGGGAGATACGCAGTATTTT.